This is a list of T cell receptor beta chains from one sample in a study of blood T cell repertoires in COVID-19. Method: immunoSEQ multiplex PCR; TCRdb's copy keeps in-frame clones and lacks some. The data contain 130,000 or so clones, 85% to 90% of them singletons. Sample: peripheral blood. The origin of the receptors is a middle-aged man with active or convalescent COVID-19. CDR3s leave out the opening cysteine and the closing phenylalanine or tryptophan.

v_gene	j_gene	CDR3aa
TRBV3-1/TRBV3-2	TRBJ1-1	ASSQTGVTEAF
TRBV23-1	TRBJ1-6	ASSQLVRAGSYNSPLH
TRBV5-1	TRBJ2-3	ASSFRDRVNTDTQY
TRBV21-1	TRBJ2-5	ASSMTLLRGTQY
TRBV2	TRBJ2-7	ASSEGGGGFSYEQY
TRBV14	TRBJ2-7	ASSRRDRGYSYEQY
TRBV5-1	TRBJ2-3	ASSLDSGGRSDTQY
TRBV30	TRBJ1-2	AWSKGRNYGYT
TRBV7-2	TRBJ2-7	ASSTIASQRSYEQY
TRBV19	TRBJ2-7	ASSIPTGGGYEQY
TRBV29-1	TRBJ2-1	SVVETPEQF
TRBV6-5	TRBJ1-2	ASSGHRGHGYT
TRBV7-9	TRBJ2-7	ASSSPGQPYEQY